Below are 8 T cell receptor beta chains sequenced from a single sample in a study of cytomegalovirus exposure and HLA in healthy donors. Clones were sequenced by immunoSEQ multiplex PCR, and TCRdb holds only the in-frame ones, with some missing. Found here are around 130,000 clones, around 85% of them singletons; the top ten hold roughly 2%. Sequenced material: PBMCs. These receptor sequences come from a woman between 25 and 40 years old in good health and CMV-seronegative.

This chain joins TRBV19 and TRBJ2-3, with D perhaps matching TRBD1 (5 bases). The germline V gene encodes CDR1 LNHDA and CDR2 SQIVND (reference sequence). V gave up 6 bases and J gave up 8 bases, with 18 bases separating them. The CDR3 spans 14 residues. The CDR3 coding sequence is TGTGCCAGTAGCCCAGGGTGGGCGGTGGGTACGCAGTATTTT. Amino acid sequence: CASSPGWAVGTQYF. Complete variable domain (other parts from reference TRBV19 and TRBJ2-3): DGGITQSPKYLFRKEGQNVTLSCEQNLNHDAMYWYRQDPGQGLRLIYYSQIVNDFQKGDIAEGYSVSREKKESFPLTVTSAQKNPTAFYLCASSPGWAVGTQYFGPGTRLTVL.

In DNA, the CDR3 is TGTGCCAGCAGTGAGAGGGAGAGCACTGAAGCTTTCTTT. This sequence encodes CASSERESTEAFF. V and J are TRBV2 and TRBJ1-1; D gene uncertain. CDR1 is SNHLY and CDR2 is FYNNEI in the germline V gene. V lost 3 bases, J lost 4 bases, and 9 bases lay in between. The CDR3 consists of 13 residues.

The table lists this clone with a few counts. This rearrangement joins TRBV7-2 to TRBJ2-2, with 14 bases that match TRBD2. There are 17 residues in the CDR3. Germline V gives CDR1 SGHTA, CDR2 FQGNSA. Germline trimming cut 5 bases from V and 4 bases from J; bases unmatched to any gene: 6. The CDR3 region is CASSRLAGGPGTGELFF. DNA of the CDR3: TGTGCCAGCAGCAGACTAGCGGGGGGGCCGGGCACCGGGGAGCTGTTTTTT.

This chain connects TRBV7-9 to TRBJ1-6, with 7 bases fitting TRBD1. Germline trimming cut 5 bases from V and 6 bases from J; bases unmatched to any gene: 7. CDR1 and CDR2 (germline): SEHNR, FQNEAQ (reference sequence). This CDR3 has 15 amino acids. CDR3 sequence reads: CASSPRQGLNSPLHF. CDR3 in DNA: TGTGCCAGCAGCCCCCGACAGGGTCTTAATTCACCCCTCCACTTT.

The CDR3 coding sequence is TGTGCCAGCAGTTCTCGGAATGAGCAGTTCTTC. It encodes CASSSRNEQFF. V is TRBV6-1 and J is TRBJ2-1; no clear D. The germline V and J ends were trimmed by 5 bases and 7 bases, with 6 bases remaining between them. This CDR3 spans 11 amino acids. Germline lookup yields CDR1 MNHNS and CDR2 SASEGT.

The chain employs TRBV11-3 and TRBJ2-3, with D maybe TRBD2 (5 bases). Germline V gene lookup returns CDR1 SGHNT and CDR2 YENEEA. Trimming removed 1 base from V and 2 bases from J, with 13 bases in between. The CDR3 sequence is 16 residues long. The CDR3 spells CASSLGWEHNTDTQYF. CDR3 nucleotides: TGTGCCAGCAGCTTAGGATGGGAGCACAACACAGATACGCAGTATTTT.

This clone occurred a few times. V usage is TRBV7-9 and J usage is TRBJ1-2, with D tentatively TRBD1 (5 bases). Trimming cost V 1 base and J 6 bases, with 15 bases left between them. This CDR3 contains 15 residues. Per the germline V gene, CDR1 is SEHNR and CDR2 is FQNEAQ (reference sequence). CDR3 sequence (DNA): TGTGCCAGCAGCTTAGAGGTGCAGGGAAGGGATGGCTACACCTTC. Translating gives CASSLEVQGRDGYTF.

The chain couples TRBV12-5 to TRBJ2-1; 7 bases are shared with TRBD2. The CDR3 is made up of 17 amino acids. V shed 4 bases and J 5 bases; nucleotides not matched to a gene: 14. Per germline, CDR1 LGHNT and CDR2 FRNRAP. This CDR3 reads CASGSPGEGFSHNEQFF. In DNA form, the CDR3 reads TGTGCTAGTGGTTCCCCCGGGGAGGGATTCAGCCACAATGAGCAGTTCTTC.